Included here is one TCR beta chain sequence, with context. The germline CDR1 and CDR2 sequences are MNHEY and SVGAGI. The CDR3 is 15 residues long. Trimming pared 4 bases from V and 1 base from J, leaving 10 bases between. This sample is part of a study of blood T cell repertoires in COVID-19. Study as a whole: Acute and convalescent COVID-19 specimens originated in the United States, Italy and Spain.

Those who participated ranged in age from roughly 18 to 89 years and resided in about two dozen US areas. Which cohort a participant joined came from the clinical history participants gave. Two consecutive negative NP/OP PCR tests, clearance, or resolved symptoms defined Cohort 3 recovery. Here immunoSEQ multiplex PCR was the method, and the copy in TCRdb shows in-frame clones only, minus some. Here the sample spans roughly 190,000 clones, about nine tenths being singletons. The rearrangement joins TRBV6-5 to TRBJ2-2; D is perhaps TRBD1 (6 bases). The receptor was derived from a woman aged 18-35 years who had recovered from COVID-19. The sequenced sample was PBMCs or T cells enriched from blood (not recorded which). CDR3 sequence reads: CASSLQGLNTGELFF. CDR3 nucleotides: TGTGCCAGCAGTTTACAGGGCCTGAACACCGGGGAGCTGTTTTTT.